In this sample, the clone carrying this T cell receptor (beta chain) turned up a few times. The sample originates from a study of T cells after yellow fever vaccination. MiXCR, applied by TCRdb to the 5' RACE reads, yields one record per CDR3 protein. The sample gives roughly 320,000 distinct CDR3 sequences, about 10% of which show up once; approximately 3.3% is in the top ten. V lost 1 base to trimming and J lost 0 bases, with 12 bases between them. Germline V gene data show CDR1 as LNHDA and CDR2 as SQIVND (reference sequence). This CDR3 is 16 amino acids long. The origin of this receptor is a man aged 18 to 29 who received the YFV17D yellow fever vaccine. This chain links TRBV19 with TRBJ1-1; no clear D gene. The sample was CD4+ T cells sorted from PBMCs, taken 45 days after the yellow fever booster vaccination. The CDR3 spells CASSIVGLPMNTEAFF. DNA of the CDR3: TGTGCCAGTAGTATAGTTGGGCTGCCCATGAACACTGAAGCTTTCTTT.